These 31 T cell receptor beta chains came from one sample sequenced in a study of shared clonotypes between healthy human individuals (dated by TCRdb to about 2020). Library construction relied on the immunoSEQ multiplex PCR assay. TCRdb re-hosts the immuneACCESS table, in-frame sequences only. Its copies lack some clones; in the studies checked, an unresolved V gene accounts for under half of them, and the cause for the rest is not known. This sample has 1.5 million to 2.5 million clones in its table, and over 85% of those were observed once. The biggest ten clones account for more than 0.9% of the sample. CD8 naive samples consisted of CD45RO-negative cells that were positively selected for CCR7, yielding a CD45RA+CCR7+ population without TemRA cells. Sequenced material: naive CD8+ T cells sorted from blood. The intended sense of this specimen's cell subset or site label: CD45RA+CCR7+. The source of these receptors is a man younger than 35 in good health.

This chain's CDR3 is CASSLRWGGDEQYF. Here the CDR3 DNA reads TGCGCCAGCAGCCTCCGGTGGGGGGGCGACGAGCAGTACTTC. The chain has TRBV4-1 and TRBJ2-7; a possible D gene is TRBD2 (7 bases). The germline gives CDR1 MGHRA, CDR2 YSYEKL. V dropped 4 bases and J dropped 5 bases, with 15 bases sitting between them. CDR3 length equals 14 residues.

The gene calls are TRBV11-2 and TRBJ1-1; D gene ambiguous. Germline V gives CDR1 SGHAT, CDR2 FQNNGV. This CDR3 region has 17 residues. V was shortened by 0 bases and J by 4 bases, with 18 bases between the two germline ends. The CDR3 bases are TGTGCCAGCAGCTTAGAGTTCGGACTCAAGGGTAGCACTGAAGCTTTCTTT. The encoded protein is CASSLEFGLKGSTEAFF.

CDR3 loop: CASSITDMNTEAFF. The CDR3 DNA reads TGTGCCAGTAGTATCACAGACATGAACACTGAAGCTTTCTTT. The chain has TRBV19 and TRBJ1-1; no reliable D call. This CDR3 has 14 residues. Trimming removed 3 bases at V and 0 bases at J, with 8 bases between. CDR1 and CDR2 from the germline V gene are LNHDA and SQIVND (reference sequence).

The CDR3 DNA follows: TGTGCTTCAAAAGGGGCGGCTGGAAACACCATATATTTT. The encoded protein is CASKGAAGNTIYF. The J gene is TRBJ1-3, the V gene TRBV28; TRBD1 might be the D (5 bases). CDR1 and CDR2 (germline): MDHEN, SYDVKM. The CDR3 has 13 residues.

The chain links TRBV30 to TRBJ1-2; no reliable D call. There are 11 residues in the CDR3. The germline gives CDR1 GTSNPN, CDR2 SVGIG (reference sequence). V lost 5 bases and J lost 5, with 9 bases in between. CDR3 DNA sequence: TGTGCCTGGGTAGGAGGATATGGCTACACCTTC. Its protein is CAWVGGYGYTF.

For the CDR3, the DNA is TGTGCCAGCAGTTACTCGGCCGGGACAGCCTCCTACGAGCAGTACTTC. Residues: CASSYSAGTASYEQYF. The gene calls are TRBV6-5 and TRBJ2-7; 7 bases map to TRBD1. The CDR3 extends over 16 amino acids. Germline CDR1 reads MNHEY; CDR2 reads SVGAGI. Germline trimming cut 0 bases from V and 0 bases from J; bases unmatched to any gene: 5.

The rearrangement joins TRBV5-1 to TRBJ2-2, with 7 bases that match TRBD1. This CDR3 is 16 amino acids long. Losses at the gene ends were 3 bases for V and 4 bases for J; bases not matched to a gene: 9. In germline, CDR1 is SGHRS, CDR2 YFSETQ. In DNA, the CDR3 is TGCGCCAGCAGCTCCCTCAGGGGGAGCGGCACCGGGGAGCTGTTTTTT. Encoded protein: CASSSLRGSGTGELFF. Using reference TRBV5-1 and TRBJ2-2 for the parts outside the CDR3, the full variable domain is KAGVTQTPRYLIKTRGQQVTLSCSPISGHRSVSWYQQTPGQGLQFLFEYFSETQRNKGNFPGRFSGRQFSNSRSEMNVSTLELGDSALYLCASSSLRGSGTGELFFGEGSRLTVL.

This clone came up a few times. The sample has other DNA sequences that encode this CDR3 too. The chain has TRBV19 and TRBJ2-7; tentative D call: TRBD2 (5 bases). The CDR3 totals 13 residues. Trimming stripped 4 bases from V and 0 bases from J, with 7 bases between. Germline assignment: CDR1 LNHDA and CDR2 SQIVND (reference sequence). Here the CDR3 reads CASSSGLSYEQYF. The CDR3 nucleotides are TGTGCCAGTAGTAGCGGACTCTCCTACGAGCAGTACTTC. Full variable domain (remainder filled in from reference TRBV19 and TRBJ2-7): DGGITQSPKYLFRKEGQNVTLSCEQNLNHDAMYWYRQDPGQGLRLIYYSQIVNDFQKGDIAEGYSVSREKKESFPLTVTSAQKNPTAFYLCASSSGLSYEQYFGPGTRLTVT.

Note on this clone: This same CDR3 is encoded by further DNA sequences in the sample. The genes are TRBV9 and TRBJ1-2; D remains unclear. Deletions cut 3 bases from V and 3 bases from J, with 9 bases between. CDR1 is SGDLS, CDR2 YYNGEE, per germline. The CDR3 covers 13 residues. In DNA, the CDR3 is TGTGCCAGCAGCGGGACTTCCGACTATGGCTACACCTTC. This gives the protein CASSGTSDYGYTF.

This chain joins TRBV5-4 and TRBJ2-7; 11 nucleotides line up with TRBD1. Trimming cost V 6 bases and J 6 bases; bases outside gene matches: 5. The germline gives CDR1 SGHNT, CDR2 YYREEE (reference sequence). The length of the CDR3 is 13 residues. CDR3 DNA sequence: TGTGCCAGCACCCGGGGACAGGGGGGCGAGCAGTACTTC. Its protein is CASTRGQGGEQYF.

The chain combines TRBV27 with TRBJ2-2; TRBD1 aligns across 9 bases. CDR1 MNHEY and CDR2 SMNVEV come from the germline V gene (reference sequence). This CDR3 has 14 residues. V was clipped by 7 bases and J by 4 bases; unmatched bases: 4. The CDR3 loop is CASKAQGATGELFF. CDR3 sequence (DNA): TGTGCCAGCAAGGCACAGGGGGCCACCGGGGAGCTGTTTTTT.

The chain links TRBV10-2 to TRBJ2-7, with TRBD1 matching 7 bases. With 9 bases clipped from V and 5 bases from J, the junction kept 7 bases outside the gene matches. The CDR3 runs 12 residues. CDR1 is WSHSY, CDR2 SAAADI, per germline. CDR3 loop: CASSTGTHEQYF. CDR3 DNA: TGCGCCAGTTCGACAGGGACCCACGAGCAGTACTTC.

This sequence joins TRBV5-1 and TRBJ1-4; D gene uncertain. This CDR3 is 14 amino acids long. CDR1 SGHRS and CDR2 YFSETQ come from the germline V gene. Trimming removed 5 bases from V and 8 bases from J, with 16 bases in between. This chain's CDR3 is CASSSNTRREKLFF. For the CDR3, the DNA is TGCGCCAGCAGTTCGAATACCAGGCGGGAAAAACTGTTTTTT.

The rearrangement links TRBV19 to TRBJ2-1; 9 bases map to TRBD2. This CDR3 contains 14 residues. Germline assignment: CDR1 LNHDA and CDR2 SQIVND (reference sequence). V was pared by 3 bases and J by 10 bases, with 7 bases of the junction left unmatched. The CDR3 loop is CASSINQREDEQFF. CDR3 bases: TGTGCCAGTAGTATTAACCAGCGGGAGGACGAGCAGTTCTTC.

Note on this clone: This same CDR3 is encoded by further DNA sequences in the sample. The chain couples TRBV5-4 to TRBJ2-7; no firm D call. The CDR3 covers 13 residues. V was cut by 2 bases and J by 0 bases, with 6 bases left in between. The germline CDR1 and CDR2 sequences are SGHNT and YYREEE (reference sequence). DNA for the CDR3: TGTGCCAGCAGCTTTGACACCTCCTACGAGCAGTACTTC. Its protein product is CASSFDTSYEQYF.

Concerning this clone itself: An end of the junction differs from the germline gene, which may be a read error. Other nucleotide sequences in the sample specify the same CDR3. V and J are TRBV5-1 and TRBJ1-5, with a tentative D call TRBD1 (5 bases). The V gene's germline CDR1 is SGHRS and CDR2 YFSETQ. This CDR3 has 13 amino acids. The CDR3 DNA sequence: TGCGCCAGCAGTTTGGGGGGAGGGCAGCCCCAGCATTTT. Encoded protein: CASSLGGGQPQHF.

This chain uses TRBV27 with TRBJ2-5, with TRBD2 identical over 12 bases. The V gene end was trimmed by 5 bases and the J gene end by 3 bases; junction bases not matched to a gene: 7. The CDR3 has 16 residues. The germline CDR1 and CDR2 sequences are MNHEY and SMNVEV (reference sequence). Written as DNA, the CDR3 is TGTGCCAGCAGTCCCTTGACTAGCGGGAGAAAAGAGACCCAGTACTTC. Its protein is CASSPLTSGRKETQYF.

The chain is built from TRBV4-3 and TRBJ1-6; 11 bases align to TRBD1. The V and J ends lost 0 bases and 10 bases, in that order; junction bases with no gene match: 8. Germline loops: CDR1 LGHNA, CDR2 YSLEER. The CDR3 has 17 amino acids. CDR3 amino acids: CASSQDKGQGEGSPLHF. The CDR3 DNA sequence: TGCGCCAGCAGCCAAGATAAGGGACAGGGGGAAGGATCACCCCTCCACTTT.

About this clone: Other DNA sequences from this sample encode an identical CDR3 as well. This chain links TRBV13 with TRBJ2-3; no reliable D call. This CDR3 has 13 residues. Germline V lookup: CDR1 PRHDT, CDR2 FYEKMQ (reference sequence). With 1 base removed from V and 3 bases from J, the gap between germline ends came to 5 bases. DNA of the CDR3: TGTGCCAGCAGCTTAGCCAGTACAGATACGCAGTATTTT. Translating it yields CASSLASTDTQYF.

This sequence joins TRBV27 and TRBJ2-2, with no clear D. The CDR3 runs 16 residues. Germline CDR1 and CDR2: MNHEY and SMNVEV (reference sequence). Trimming stripped 3 bases from V and 4 bases from J, with 15 bases between. DNA of the CDR3: TGTGCCAGCAGTTTCATAACCCCCTCGGTCACCGGGGAGCTGTTTTTT. This sequence encodes CASSFITPSVTGELFF.

As concerns this clone: Distinct nucleotide sequences in the sample also encode this CDR3. The CDR3 loop reads CASSYRGSYNEQFF. The CDR3 coding sequence is TGTGCCAGCAGTTATAGGGGCTCCTACAATGAGCAGTTCTTC. The chain combines TRBV6-5 with TRBJ2-1; D is possibly TRBD1 (5 bases). CDR1 and CDR2 from the germline V gene are MNHEY and SVGAGI. V lost 3 bases, J lost 0 bases, and 6 bases lay in between. This CDR3 has 14 residues.

CDR3 nucleotide sequence: TGTGCCAGTAGTGCCTCCGGGACCGCCCAAGCGCAGCAGTACTTC. Protein product: CASSASGTAQAQQYF. This chain connects TRBV19 to TRBJ2-7; D assignment may be TRBD1 or TRBD2 (5 bases each). The CDR3 has 15 amino acids. Trimming shortened V by 5 bases and J by 8 bases, and 22 bases separated the two germline ends. In germline, CDR1 is LNHDA, CDR2 SQIVND (reference sequence).

The rearrangement joins TRBV5-6 to TRBJ1-1, with D uncertain. The V end lost 3 bases, the J end lost 4 bases, and 16 bases lay between the germline ends. CDR3 length: 15 amino acids. Germline CDR1 and CDR2: SGHDT and YYEEEE. The CDR3 loop reads CASSSPEILGTEAFF. In DNA, the CDR3 is TGTGCCAGCAGCTCCCCCGAGATCCTGGGCACTGAAGCTTTCTTT.

The chain carries TRBV7-2 and TRBJ1-5, with D uncertain. Deletions cut 1 base from V and 9 bases from J, with 7 bases between. CDR3 length equals 12 residues. Germline CDR1 is SGHTA and CDR2 is FQGNSA. CDR3 bases: TGTGCCAGCAGCTTAGGGCTGGGGCCCCAGCATTTT. It translates to CASSLGLGPQHF.

The chain uses TRBV9 and TRBJ2-1, with 12 bases lining up with TRBD2. The germline V gene has CDR1 SGDLS and CDR2 YYNGEE. J was trimmed by 3 bases and V by 3 bases; bases with no gene match: 4. The CDR3 sequence is 16 residues long. CDR3: CASSGMTSGGYNEQFF. CDR3 DNA sequence: TGTGCCAGCAGCGGGATGACTAGCGGGGGCTACAATGAGCAGTTCTTC.

The V call is TRBV7-9, the J call TRBJ1-1; no clear D gene. CDR1 is SEHNR and CDR2 is FQNEAQ in the germline V gene (reference sequence). The CDR3 consists of 16 residues. Trimming shortened V by 3 bases and J by 4 bases, and 18 bases separated the two germline ends. CDR3 sequence: CASSLLTGGEGTEAFF. The DNA for the CDR3 is TGTGCCAGCAGCTTGCTCACGGGCGGGGAGGGCACTGAAGCTTTCTTT.

Details on this clone: The sample holds other DNA sequences that translate to the same CDR3. The chain employs TRBV9 and TRBJ2-7; TRBD1 aligns across 7 bases. Trimming removed 4 bases from V and 1 base from J; junction bases left unmatched: 8. From germline, CDR1 is SGDLS and CDR2 YYNGEE. The CDR3 contains 15 residues. The CDR3, as DNA: TGTGCCAGCAGCCCCACCGGGACAGCTTCCTACGAGCAGTACTTC. Residues: CASSPTGTASYEQYF.

The chain has TRBV30 and TRBJ2-7, with TRBD1 matching over 8 bases. The germline V gene has CDR1 GTSNPN and CDR2 SVGIG (reference sequence). This CDR3 has 12 residues. V trimming: 5 bases; J trimming: 3 bases; junction bases outside the gene matches: 3. The CDR3 protein is CAWGQGHYEQYF. The CDR3 region has the DNA TGTGCCTGGGGACAGGGCCACTACGAGCAGTACTTC.

The rearrangement links TRBV6-1 to TRBJ1-4; possibly TRBD1 for D (6 bases). Germline values: CDR1 MNHNS, CDR2 SASEGT. The V gene lost 3 bases and the J gene lost 8 bases, with 16 bases spanning the gap. The length of the CDR3 is 15 residues. CDR3 sequence: CASSELTGVLEKLFF. Written as DNA, the CDR3 is TGTGCCAGCAGTGAGCTGACAGGAGTACTCGAAAAACTGTTTTTT.

The rearrangement links TRBV7-8 to TRBJ2-1; 10 nucleotides align to TRBD2. Germline CDR1 reads SGHVS; CDR2 reads FQNEAQ. Germline trimming cut 5 bases from V and 7 bases from J; bases unmatched to any gene: 8. The CDR3 has 15 amino acids. The CDR3 region is CASSVSGRAGNEQFF. In DNA, the CDR3 is TGTGCCAGCAGCGTGAGCGGGAGGGCGGGGAATGAGCAGTTCTTC.

The chain links TRBV9 to TRBJ2-3; unclear D gene. The CDR3 covers 15 residues. Trimming shortened V by 3 bases and J by 5 bases, and 16 bases separated the two germline ends. CDR1 is SGDLS and CDR2 is YYNGEE in the germline V gene. The DNA for the CDR3 is TGTGCCAGCAGCGCTTTGGCCCCGGCGGAAGATACGCAGTATTTT. Translating it yields CASSALAPAEDTQYF.